The 12 T cell receptor beta chains below come from one sample, sequenced in a study of T cells after yellow fever vaccination. Using its own MiXCR run on the 5' RACE reads, TCRdb lists one record per CDR3 protein. This table holds hundreds of thousands of distinct CDR3 sequences, roughly 8.6% found once. Sequenced material: PBMCs, taken roughly seven weeks after the first yellow fever vaccination. These receptors all come from a man in his late teens or twenties who received the YFV17D yellow fever vaccine.

The chain employs TRBV5-1 and TRBJ2-1, with 9 nucleotides matching TRBD2. Germline trimming cut 0 bases from V and 10 bases from J; bases unmatched to any gene: 8. Germline V gives CDR1 SGHRS, CDR2 YFSETQ. This CDR3 has 15 residues. CDR3 sequence: CASSLGAGGLGEQFF. The CDR3, as DNA: TGCGCCAGCAGCTTGGGAGCGGGGGGCCTGGGGGAGCAGTTCTTC.

This clonotype was picked up a small number of times. The chain links TRBV19 to TRBJ1-1; a weak D match, TRBD1 (5 bases). From germline, CDR1 is LNHDA and CDR2 SQIVND (reference sequence). V was shortened by 6 bases and J by 6 bases, with 17 bases between the two germline ends. CDR3 length: 14 residues. In DNA, the CDR3 is TGTGCCAGTAGGATCTATGCATTGGGGGCTGAAGCTTTCTTT. Protein sequence: CASRIYALGAEAFF.

This chain uses TRBV7-2 with TRBJ1-5; no reliable D call. Trimming pared 7 bases from V and 0 bases from J, leaving 10 bases between. This CDR3 is 14 amino acids long. The germline CDR1 and CDR2 sequences are SGHTA and FQGNSA. In DNA, the CDR3 is TGTGCCAGCAACGAAGGCACTAGCAATCAGCCCCAGCATTTT. It translates to CASNEGTSNQPQHF. Drawing the rest from reference TRBV7-2 and TRBJ1-5, the complete variable domain is GAGVSQSPSNKVTEKGKDVELRCDPISGHTALYWYRQSLGQGLEFLIYFQGNSAPDKSGLPSDRFSAERTGGSVSTLTIQRTQQEDSAVYLCASNEGTSNQPQHFGDGTRLSIL.

There are a few counts of this clonotype. The gene calls are TRBV29-1 and TRBJ1-1, with D unresolved. This CDR3 has 10 residues. Germline CDR1 SQVTM, CDR2 ANQGSEA. Trimming left V 5 bases short and J 6 bases short, with 7 bases between. The CDR3 reads CSVWAAEAFF. CDR3 in DNA: TGCAGCGTTTGGGCGGCTGAAGCTTTCTTT.

This clonotype was recorded at least ten times. The CDR3 nucleotides are TGTGCCAGCAGACTGACAGGGGACACTGAAGCTTTCTTT. Protein product: CASRLTGDTEAFF. The rearrangement joins TRBV7-9 to TRBJ1-1; 8 bases align to TRBD1. Unmatched junction bases numbered 3, after V lost 6 bases and J lost 3 bases. CDR3 size: 13 residues. Per germline, CDR1 SEHNR and CDR2 FQNEAQ (reference sequence).

CDR3 in DNA: TGTGCCAGCAGCTTAGACAGGACGGCTGAAGCTTTCTTT. This codes for CASSLDRTAEAFF. The J gene is TRBJ1-1, the V gene TRBV7-7; a weak D match, TRBD1 (5 bases). This CDR3 region has 13 residues. Germline lookup yields CDR1 SSHAT and CDR2 FNYEAQ (reference sequence). Trimming stripped 1 base from V and 6 bases from J, with 9 bases between. The variable domain in full, completed from reference TRBV7-7 and TRBJ1-1, reads GAGVSQSPRYKVTKRGQDVTLRCDPISSHATLYWYQQALGQGPEFLTYFNYEAQPDKSGLPSDRFSAERPEGSISTLTIQRTEQRDSAMYRCASSLDRTAEAFFGQGTRLTVV.

The chain has TRBV5-1 and TRBJ2-3; perhaps TRBD2 as D (7 bases). The CDR3 is made up of 16 amino acids. Germline lookup yields CDR1 SGHRS and CDR2 YFSETQ. With 1 base removed from V and 0 bases from J, the gap between germline ends came to 12 bases. This chain's CDR3 is CASSLWGGASTDTQYF. The CDR3 DNA reads as TGCGCCAGCAGCTTGTGGGGGGGGGCGAGCACAGATACGCAGTATTTT.

The sample holds a few counts of this clonotype. This chain joins TRBV6-5 and TRBJ2-6; no clear D. The CDR3 is made up of 16 amino acids. Deletions cut 2 bases from V and 4 bases from J, with 12 bases between. Germline loops: CDR1 MNHEY, CDR2 SVGAGI. The DNA of the CDR3 is TGTGCCAGCAGTTACGACTGGGGTGAGGGGGCCAACGTCCTGACTTTC. Residues: CASSYDWGEGANVLTF.

There are a few counts of this clonotype. This chain joins TRBV20-1 and TRBJ2-7; D unclear. V was clipped by 3 bases and J by 1 base, with 16 bases between them. Germline CDR1 DFQATT, CDR2 SNEGSKA (reference sequence). The CDR3 consists of 15 residues. The CDR3 DNA reads TGCAGTGCTAGCCCCCTGTCCCAAGGGTCCTACGAGCAGTACTTC. This codes for CSASPLSQGSYEQYF.

This clonotype turned up a few times. The genes are TRBV5-1 and TRBJ2-6; D possibly uses TRBD1 or TRBD2 (5 bases each). Germline loops: CDR1 SGHRS, CDR2 YFSETQ. The CDR3 contains 17 residues. Trimming removed 0 bases from V and 0 bases from J, with 10 bases in between. The CDR3 spells CASSLEGRSSGANVLTF. The CDR3 DNA is TGCGCCAGCAGCTTGGAGGGACGGAGCTCTGGGGCCAACGTCCTGACTTTC.

This clonotype was observed at least ten times. This chain links TRBV7-8 with TRBJ1-2, with D possibly TRBD1 on 5 matching bases. Germline V gene data show CDR1 as SGHVS and CDR2 as FQNEAQ. V was trimmed by 5 bases and J by 6 bases, leaving 19 bases between them. CDR3 length: 15 residues. The CDR3 DNA sequence: TGTGCCAGCAGCCCAACCGCCCGCAGGGAACATGGCTACACCTTC. Its translation: CASSPTARREHGYTF.

This clonotype was observed at least ten times. The V gene is TRBV15, the J gene TRBJ2-3, with TRBD1 as a possible D gene (7 bases). The V gene lost 6 bases and the J gene lost 6 bases, with 13 bases spanning the gap. CDR1 LNHNV and CDR2 YYDKDF come from the germline V gene (reference sequence). The CDR3 has 13 amino acids. CDR3 protein: CATRVAGGDTQYF. Written as DNA, the CDR3 is TGTGCCACCAGGGTGGCAGGGGGGGATACGCAGTATTTT. Complete variable domain (other parts from reference TRBV15 and TRBJ2-3): DAMVIQNPRYQVTQFGKPVTLSCSQTLNHNVMYWYQQKSSQAPKLLFHYYDKDFNNEADTPDNFQSRRPNTSFCFLDIRSPGLGDTAMYLCATRVAGGDTQYFGPGTRLTVL.